This record concerns one T cell receptor (beta chain) sequence. As yet, its antigen is unknown. Sequenced with the Oncomine TCR Beta short-read assay was DNA taken from cultured CD4+ T cells. TCRdb redid the calling of the PCR reads with MiXCR, one entry per CDR3 protein. The sample lists 20,000 or so distinct CDR3 sequences; roughly three fifths were seen once. This entry belongs to a study of vaccination and CD4 T cells after COVID-19. As for the study in general: Eight to ten convalescent patients had mild and one had severe PCR-confirmed SARS-CoV-2 disease. Some control cultures received a CEFX pool, which served as the positive control. Others received an HIV-1 Nef pool or no peptide.

The V gene end was trimmed by 5 bases and the J gene end by 1 base; junction bases not matched to a gene: 5. The CDR3 spans 13 residues. Germline assignment: CDR1 DFQATT and CDR2 SNEGSKA (reference sequence). Treatment indicated: approximately nine-day PBMC culture with coronavirus spike peptide pools or control peptides (ViraFEST assay). Sequences were obtained from CD4+ T cells from blood, cultured in vitro. This clonotype was sampled from a human donor who had recovered from COVID-19. The V and J genes are TRBV20-1 and TRBJ2-7; TRBD2 aligns across 7 bases. The CDR3 loop reads CSARGVRSYEQYF. The CDR3 DNA follows: TGCAGTGCTCGGGGGGTACGGTCCTACGAGCAGTACTTC.